This T cell receptor beta chain appears in the sequencing data of a study of blood T cell repertoires in COVID-19. Turning to the study itself: The origin of the acute and convalescent COVID-19 samples was the United States, Italy and Spain.

Using immunoSEQ multiplex PCR, the repertoire was profiled, and TCRdb retains in-frame clones only, with some absent. The sample consists of about 320,000 clones, more than 85% of them appearing once. Shortly before study entry, within 2 weeks, exposed participants had met a COVID-19 case. The CDR3 totals 17 residues. Germline V gene sequence: CDR1 SGHVS, CDR2 FQNEAQ. V was cut by 0 bases and J by 1 base, with 15 bases left in between. The TCR sequence derives from a woman aged 25 to 39 who had been exposed to COVID-19. The rearrangement uses TRBV7-8 and TRBJ1-2; unclear D gene. Specimen: PBMCs or T cells enriched from blood (not recorded which). CDR3 loop: CASSLAVRARGNYGYTF. For the CDR3, the DNA is TGTGCCAGCAGCTTAGCGGTACGGGCACGGGGTAACTATGGCTACACCTTC.